The 8 T cell receptor beta chains below come from one sample, sequenced in a study of blood T cell repertoires in COVID-19. The method was immunoSEQ multiplex PCR; TCRdb's version includes in-frame clones alone and lacks a portion of them. Of 350,000 to 550,000 clones in the sample, about 89% are singletons; the top ten hold around 4.4%. Specimen: peripheral blood. Every receptor here comes from a woman in her 30s with acute or convalescent COVID-19.

The chain has TRBV21-1 and TRBJ2-3; the table gives TRBD1 as D, unverified against the DNA. TRBV21-1 is an annotated pseudogene. This CDR3 has 13 residues. CDR3 in amino acids: CASSIHQTDTQYF. The CDR3 coding sequence is TGTGCCAGCAGCATACACCAGACAGATACGCAGTATTTT.

This chain links TRBV3-1 (or the pseudogene TRBV3-2) with TRBJ2-5, with TRBD1 as a possible D gene (6 bases). V was pared by 4 bases and J by 0 bases, with 15 bases between. The germline V gene has CDR1 LGHDT and CDR2 YNNKEL (reference sequence). The CDR3 is 16 residues long. DNA of the CDR3: TGTGCCAGCAGCCTCAGGGGCGGTCTAGACCAAGAGACCCAGTACTTC. Translated, it gives CASSLRGGLDQETQYF.

V gene TRBV21-1 combines with J gene TRBJ2-6; the listed D gene, TRBD1, was not tested against the DNA. TRBV21-1 is shown as a pseudogene. CDR3 length: 17 residues. The CDR3 loop reads CASSSQTGLSGANVLTF. The CDR3 DNA is TGTGCCAGCAGCTCGCAAACAGGGCTGTCTGGGGCCAACGTCCTGACTTTC.

This chain joins TRBV30 and TRBJ2-7; the D gene is possibly TRBD1 (5 bases). The V gene lost 4 bases and the J gene lost 2 bases, with 9 bases spanning the gap. This CDR3 has 12 residues. CDR1 GTSNPN and CDR2 SVGIG come from the germline V gene (reference sequence). CDR3 sequence: CAWNRIPYEQYF. CDR3 nucleotide sequence: TGTGCCTGGAACAGGATCCCCTACGAGCAGTACTTC.

The V call is TRBV11-2, the J call TRBJ2-7; 8 bases map to TRBD2. The CDR3 length is 15 residues. With V trimmed by 5 bases and J by 3 bases, 9 bases remained unmatched. Germline loops: CDR1 SGHAT, CDR2 FQNNGV. Written as DNA, the CDR3 is TGTGCCAGCAGCCAGCGGGGGCGGGGTAACTACGAGCAGTACTTC. This translates into CASSQRGRGNYEQYF.

The chain employs TRBV15 and TRBJ2-7, with D uncertain. The germline CDR1 and CDR2 sequences are LNHNV and YYDKDF (reference sequence). The CDR3 totals 13 residues. V was cut by 3 bases and J by 7 bases, with 13 bases left in between. This CDR3 is CATSSERLTEQYF. CDR3 nucleotide sequence: TGTGCCACCAGCAGCGAAAGACTTACGGAGCAGTACTTC.

The J gene is TRBJ2-7, the V gene TRBV7-6; 8 bases align to TRBD1. The CDR3 extends over 15 amino acids. CDR1 SGHVS and CDR2 FNYEAQ come from the germline V gene. J lost 5 bases, V lost 3 bases, and 9 bases had no gene match. The CDR3 sequence: CASSFARGQSNEQYF. The CDR3 nucleotides are TGTGCCAGCAGCTTTGCCAGGGGGCAATCTAACGAGCAGTACTTC.

The V call is TRBV9, the J call TRBJ1-1, with D unclear. There are 14 residues in the CDR3. Germline V CDR1 and CDR2: SGDLS, YYNGEE. V shed 0 bases and J shed 4 bases, with 10 bases lying between them. The CDR3 DNA sequence: TGTGCCAGCAGCGTAGGGTCCGGGTTCACTGAAGCTTTCTTT. Translation gives CASSVGSGFTEAFF.